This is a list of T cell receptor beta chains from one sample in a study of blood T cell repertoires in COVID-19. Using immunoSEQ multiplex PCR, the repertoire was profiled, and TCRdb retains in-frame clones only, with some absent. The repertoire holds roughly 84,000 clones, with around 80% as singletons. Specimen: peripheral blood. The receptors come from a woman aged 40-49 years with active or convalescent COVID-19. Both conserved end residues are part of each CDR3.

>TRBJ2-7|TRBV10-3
CAISESAGTAIGEQYF
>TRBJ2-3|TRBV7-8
CASSLTGARFTDTQYF
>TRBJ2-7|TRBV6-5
CASGQFSYEQYF
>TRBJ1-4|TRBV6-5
CASSQGQSFNEKLFF
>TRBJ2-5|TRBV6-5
CASSYAGQETQYF
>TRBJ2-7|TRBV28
CASSSTGTGGEQYF
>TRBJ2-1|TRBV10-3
CAISESRGYNEQFF
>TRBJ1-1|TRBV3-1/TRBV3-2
CASSPRRGDLTEAFF
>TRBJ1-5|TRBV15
CATSRPGGNQPQHF
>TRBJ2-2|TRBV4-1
CASSPMPISDTGELFF
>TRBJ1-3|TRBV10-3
CAISGGPVDSGNTIYF
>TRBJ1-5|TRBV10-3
CAISESSGQPQHF
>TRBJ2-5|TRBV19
CASSWTSGGGETQYF
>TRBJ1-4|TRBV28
CASSSSGEKLFF
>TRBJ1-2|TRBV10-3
CAISEGTGFGYTF
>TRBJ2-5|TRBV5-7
CASSRGQGGPGGETQYF
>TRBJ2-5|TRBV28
CASSFSPGASGSWETQYF
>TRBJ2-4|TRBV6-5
CASSYSKRNIQYF
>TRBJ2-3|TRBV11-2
CASSLRGTGYADTQYF
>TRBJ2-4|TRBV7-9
CASSSPGGDIQYF